This T cell receptor (beta chain) is from a study of cytomegalovirus exposure and HLA in healthy donors. Whole-study findings and limits: Specific recognition of CMV antigens was confirmed in vitro for a few chains (all CMV-associated). Cytomegalovirus status, reportedly, was diagnosed with high specificity and sensitivity by the classifier.

The donors were part of the validation cohort of roughly 130 subjects. That cohort was separate from the first cohort, which comprised about 730 subjects. Sequencing used immunoSEQ multiplex PCR; TCRdb keeps in-frame clones, though not all of them. The table shows 150,000 to 200,000 clones, with 70% to 90% occurring only once. CDR3 length equals 16 residues. The germline V gene encodes CDR1 SGDLS and CDR2 YYNGEE. V gave up 4 bases and J gave up 0 bases, with 17 bases separating them. This clone was detected once. Its antigen remains unidentified. This receptor was obtained from a man aged 25-45 years in good health and CMV-seropositive. This rearrangement joins TRBV9 to TRBJ2-7; no reliable D call. Sequences were obtained from PBMCs. CDR3 coding DNA: TGTGCCAGCAGCCTTCCTCTCTCAGGTAGCTCCTACGAGCAGTACTTC. It yields the protein CASSLPLSGSSYEQYF.